This T cell receptor beta chain was documented in a study of graft-versus-host responses after intestinal transplantation (TCRdb year 2021). For the study in its entirety: Multivisceral, liver-intestinal, or isolated intestinal transplants were received by the recipients. Every recipient was given anti-thymocyte globulin induction, then maintenance tacrolimus and steroids for around three years. Instead of going to the commercial service, samples from a few later patients were sequenced in-house on an Illumina MiSeq and processed with MiXCR. Alloreactive clones were identified by sequencing pre-transplant mixed lymphocyte reaction products and comparing these products with unstimulated pre-transplant donor and recipient T cells. A peak of at least 4% donor T cells among recipient peripheral blood mononuclear cells was the definition used for donor T cell macrochimerism. Bulk TCR-beta CDR3 sequencing was used to track graft-versus-host and host-versus-graft alloreactive T cell clones in the graft, circulation and bone marrow after intestinal transplantation. The cohort enrolled 20 to 30 intestinal transplant recipients including one retransplant, and a few patients lacking pretransplant specimens were excluded. What the work shows at the level of the full study, not this receptor alone: Peak levels of circulating GvH clones were associated with declines in HvG clones early after transplant. In patients with donor T cell macrochimerism, the allografts had high GvH to HvG T cell clonal ratios. The relatively low number and heterogeneity of intestinal transplant patients limited the conclusions. GvH clones were detected in recipient bone marrow, and some appeared earlier in ileal mucosa or blood, consistent with an intestinal mucosal origin.

From a lookup of the germline V gene (reference sequence), CDR1 and CDR2 are LNHDA and SQIVND. The CDR3, from cysteine to phenylalanine, totals 16 residues. Only the CDR3 portion is preserved as DNA: 48 bases, with reading frame beginning at the first base. The germline V and J ends show losses of 4 bases and 7 bases respectively, and no gene match explains 9 bases of the junction. Library method: the immunoSEQ multiplex PCR assay. Adaptive Biotechnologies carried out high-throughput TCR-beta CDR3 sequencing of genomic DNA for most patients. The authors' analysis ran thus. TCR sequencing data for roughly 17 patients were retrieved from Adaptive's ImmunoSEQ software; three other patients were processed with MiXCR and VDJtools. CDR3 nucleotide sequences shared by donor and recipient were removed because the origin of these sequences could not be assigned. Alloreactive clones required at least 2-fold expansion over unstimulated cells and minimum CFSE-low frequency of 0.002% (template counts) or 0.001% (read counts). A clone was considered mappable if detected in the sequenced pre-transplant spleen, lymph node, or MLR CFSE-low populations of the donor or recipient. The cumulative frequency of alloreactive clones was calculated as a percentage of all sequences, weighted by copy number. The table was pulled from immuneACCESS by TCRdb, which kept in-frame rearrangements only. Such tables lose some clones; where checked, under half of the loss comes from unresolved V genes, and the rest has no known cause. V and J calls and clone size come straight from that table; D and trimming were deduced from the DNA. This sample comprises 35,000 to 55,000 clones, about 93% of them detected only once. The ten largest clones take up 5.9% of the sample.

Blood samples were collected up to 4 times in the first month after transplant and then at least monthly when available. Concerning this clone itself: Its target antigen remains unknown. No much larger clone exists at a distance of one base, and base qualities are not known.

Recombination linked TRBV19 to TRBJ2-1, with 11 middle bases fitting TRBD2. The sequence derives from a human patient who received an intestinal transplant, so some T cells may come from the graft donor. The sequencing used PBMCs, collected about 790 days after a first intestinal transplant, on the day of a second. The CDR3 protein: CASSRPSGTSGNEQFF. In nucleotides, the sequence is TGTGCCAGTAGTAGGCCCTCGGGGACTAGCGGTAATGAGCAGTTCTTC.